The 22 T cell receptor beta chains in this list originate from one sample, sequenced in a study of identical twins. One entry per CDR3 protein, called by TCRdb with MiXCR from the 5' RACE reads. The sample includes hundreds of thousands of distinct CDR3 sequences, around 6% of them seen just once. Sequences were obtained from naive T cells sorted from blood. Source of these receptors: a man younger than 35 in good health.

CDR3 sequence: CASSAPSSGTREQFF. The CDR3 nucleotides are TGTGCCAGCAGCGCCCCCTCTAGCGGGACTCGCGAGCAGTTCTTC. The chain joins TRBV9 to TRBJ2-1; 9 bases are a match to TRBD2. V lost 3 bases, J lost 10 bases, and 11 bases stayed unmatched. The CDR3 consists of 15 residues. The germline V gene encodes CDR1 SGDLS and CDR2 YYNGEE.

This clonotype has more than one count but fewer than ten. V gene TRBV20-1 combines with J gene TRBJ1-4; 8 bases are a match to TRBD1. The germline gives CDR1 DFQATT, CDR2 SNEGSKA (reference sequence). The CDR3 totals 13 residues. The V and J ends lost 5 bases and 8 bases, in that order; junction bases with no gene match: 7. CDR3 region: CSAGDRLREKLFF. The CDR3, as DNA: TGCAGTGCTGGGGACAGGTTACGGGAAAAACTGTTTTTT.

This clonotype was seen ten or more times. This sequence joins TRBV24-1 and TRBJ2-5, with TRBD1 as a possible D gene (6 bases). Per the germline V gene, CDR1 is KGHDR and CDR2 is SFDVKD. Trimming stripped 4 bases from V and 5 bases from J, with 10 bases between. The CDR3 spans 13 residues. CDR3 residues: CATSEGHKETQYF. The CDR3 nucleotides are TGTGCCACCAGTGAGGGACATAAGGAGACCCAGTACTTC.

This chain connects TRBV12-3 or TRBV12-4 to TRBJ2-3, with D possibly TRBD2 on 6 matching bases. Trimming took off 6 bases at V and 5 bases at J, with 9 bases between the two ends. This CDR3 is 12 amino acids long. This CDR3 reads CASRTAGDTQYF. The CDR3 region has the DNA TGTGCCAGCAGGACAGCGGGAGATACGCAGTATTTT.

This clonotype was counted at least ten times. J is TRBJ1-4 and V is TRBV15; D possibly corresponds to TRBD1 (5 bases). Germline CDR1 reads LNHNV; CDR2 reads YYDKDF (reference sequence). There are 15 residues in the CDR3. Deletions cut 5 bases from V and 8 bases from J, with 18 bases between. CDR3 nucleotide sequence: TGTGCCACCAGCTCAAATCAGGGTGAGGACGAAAAACTGTTTTTT. This gives the protein CATSSNQGEDEKLFF.

This clonotype was recorded at least ten times. The CDR3 DNA reads as TGCGCCAGCAGCTTCGGGGAAGACTACGAGCAGTACTTC. It yields the protein CASSFGEDYEQYF. The gene calls are TRBV5-1 and TRBJ2-7; the D gene is possibly TRBD2 (5 bases). V lost 2 bases and J 3 bases, leaving 9 bases between the germline ends. This CDR3 is 13 amino acids long. Germline V gene data show CDR1 as SGHRS and CDR2 as YFSETQ.

At least ten counts were recorded for this clonotype. V and J are TRBV29-1 and TRBJ2-3; D call uncertain. CDR1 and CDR2 (germline): SQVTM, ANQGSEA. The ends were cut back, 8 bases at V and 0 bases at J, with 12 bases in the middle. The CDR3 is 13 residues long. The CDR3 loop is CSSDGASTDTQYF. The CDR3 DNA reads TGCAGCTCTGACGGTGCTAGCACAGATACGCAGTATTTT.

Ten or more counts support this clonotype. CDR3 sequence: CASSPSWGGQPQHF. CDR3 DNA sequence: TGTGCCAGCAGCCCCTCGTGGGGCGGTCAGCCCCAGCATTTT. The V and J genes are TRBV7-2 and TRBJ1-5, with D perhaps TRBD1 (5 bases). This CDR3 is built from 14 residues. The V gene lost 5 bases and the J gene lost 6 bases, with 14 bases spanning the gap. CDR1 is SGHTA and CDR2 is FQGNSA in the germline V gene.

This clonotype has a handful of counts. The chain combines TRBV11-2 with TRBJ2-3, with TRBD2 identical over 8 bases. V dropped 3 bases and J dropped 1; count of bases not matched to a gene: 9. The CDR3 length is 17 residues. The V gene's germline CDR1 is SGHAT and CDR2 FQNNGV. CDR3 amino acids: CASSFYPRGGGTDTQYF. The CDR3 coding sequence is TGTGCCAGCAGCTTTTACCCACGGGGGGGAGGCACAGATACGCAGTATTTT.

This clonotype appeared a few times. The rearrangement links TRBV20-1 to TRBJ1-6; 7 bases align to TRBD1. This CDR3 spans 16 amino acids. Germline assignment: CDR1 DFQATT and CDR2 SNEGSKA (reference sequence). The junction had 10 bases not matched to a gene; V was cut back by 0 bases and J by 8 bases. The CDR3 region is CSARDRVTGWDSPLHF. In nucleotides, the CDR3 is TGCAGTGCTAGAGATAGGGTGACAGGGTGGGATTCACCCCTCCACTTT.

This clonotype was picked up a small number of times. This chain joins TRBV6-2 or TRBV6-3 and TRBJ2-4; possible D gene TRBD2, 7 bases. CDR1 MNHEY and CDR2 SVGEGT come from the germline V gene. Trimming took 7 bases from V and 4 from J, leaving 11 bases between them. The CDR3 has 13 residues. CDR3 sequence: CASTRGAKNIQYF. CDR3 DNA sequence: TGTGCCAGCACCCGGGGGGCGAAAAACATTCAGTACTTC.

The chain is built from TRBV11-1 and TRBJ2-1; 7 nucleotides align to TRBD1. J lost 4 bases, V lost 3 bases, and 21 bases had no gene match. This CDR3 contains 20 residues. Germline V gives CDR1 SGHAT, CDR2 FQDESV (reference sequence). The CDR3, as DNA: TGTGCCAGCAGCTTGCCCCGGGACAGAGAGCGGACCGTCCTTTACAATGAGCAGTTCTTC. Translation gives CASSLPRDRERTVLYNEQFF.

This clonotype was observed at least ten times. The V and J genes are TRBV5-5 and TRBJ1-4, with D possibly being TRBD1 (5 bases). Germline V gene lookup returns CDR1 SGHKS and CDR2 YYEKEE (reference sequence). V gave up 2 bases and J gave up 8 bases, with 10 bases separating them. The length of the CDR3 is 13 residues. CDR3: CASSFGGPEKLFF. CDR3 nucleotide sequence: TGTGCCAGCAGCTTCGGGGGACCCGAAAAACTGTTTTTT.

This clonotype was observed many times. The V call is TRBV12-3 or TRBV12-4, the J call TRBJ2-2, with 8 bases identical to TRBD2. The CDR3 totals 16 residues. V shed 8 bases, J shed 4 bases, and the junction held 12 bases outside the gene matches. The CDR3 nucleotides are TGTGCCAGCCAAGCTTCGGCTAGCGGGTTCACCGGGGAGCTGTTTTTT. This sequence encodes CASQASASGFTGELFF.

This clonotype was seen more than once but under ten times. The chain uses TRBV24-1 and TRBJ2-3; 7 bases align to TRBD1. CDR1 KGHDR and CDR2 SFDVKD come from the germline V gene. The CDR3 runs 17 residues. V was clipped by 3 bases and J by 1 base; unmatched bases: 9. The CDR3, as DNA: TGTGCCACCAGTGATCGACAGGGCGAGAGGGGCACAGATACGCAGTATTTT. Amino acid sequence: CATSDRQGERGTDTQYF.

This chain uses TRBV3-1 with TRBJ1-4, with 7 bases lining up with TRBD1. Germline V gene data show CDR1 as LGHDT and CDR2 as YNNKEL (reference sequence). V lost 4 bases, J lost 0 bases, and 5 bases stayed unmatched. The CDR3 runs 16 residues. The CDR3 nucleotides read TGTGCCAGCAGCCCCTCGGGACAGCCAACTAATGAAAAACTGTTTTTT. Residues: CASSPSGQPTNEKLFF.

This clonotype was counted only a few times. The chain employs TRBV5-1 and TRBJ1-2, with 9 bases that match TRBD1. After removal of 4 bases from V and 2 bases from J, the junction contained 6 bases not matched to a gene. The CDR3 runs to 15 residues. Per the germline V gene, CDR1 is SGHRS and CDR2 is YFSETQ. The CDR3 nucleotides are TGCGCCAGCAGCCTCTCTACAGGGGGCAACTATGGCTACACCTTC. Its protein is CASSLSTGGNYGYTF.

This clonotype was recorded at least ten times. This rearrangement joins TRBV7-8 to TRBJ2-5; possibly TRBD2 for D (5 bases). The CDR3 contains 14 residues. CDR1 SGHVS and CDR2 FQNEAQ come from the germline V gene. V gave up 5 bases and J gave up 3 bases, with 13 bases separating them. CDR3 residues: CASSNWEREETQYF. The CDR3 region has the DNA TGTGCCAGCAGCAACTGGGAGAGGGAAGAGACCCAGTACTTC.

This clonotype came up a few times. The rearrangement joins TRBV11-2 to TRBJ2-5; 8 nucleotides agree with TRBD2. The germline V gene encodes CDR1 SGHAT and CDR2 FQNNGV. The J segment lost 5 bases and the V segment lost 2 bases, leaving 4 bases of the junction unmatched. The CDR3 totals 14 residues. CDR3 amino acids: CASSLWASGETQYF. In nucleotides, the CDR3 is TGTGCCAGCAGCTTATGGGCTAGCGGGGAGACCCAGTACTTC.

The chain combines TRBV15 with TRBJ1-1; 9 bases are shared with TRBD1. CDR1 is LNHNV and CDR2 is YYDKDF in the germline V gene (reference sequence). CDR3 size: 16 residues. The junction had 8 bases not matched to a gene; V was cut back by 3 bases and J by 3 bases. This CDR3 is CATSRDIQGAYTEAFF. CDR3 nucleotides: TGTGCCACCAGCAGGGATATACAGGGGGCCTACACTGAAGCTTTCTTT.

This clonotype occurred many times. In nucleotides, the CDR3 is TGTGCCAGCAGTCTTGTAGGGAGCAATCAGCCCCAGCATTTT. As protein: CASSLVGSNQPQHF. V and J are TRBV7-9 and TRBJ1-5; D is undetermined. CDR1 and CDR2 (germline): SEHNR, FQNEAQ (reference sequence). The V end was cut by 6 bases, the J end by 1 base, with 10 bases between. The CDR3 length is 14 residues. Together with reference TRBV7-9 and TRBJ1-5, the CDR3 gives the full variable domain: DTGVSQNPRHKITKRGQNVTFRCDPISEHNRLYWYRQTLGQGPEFLTYFQNEAQLEKSRLLSDRFSAERPKGSFSTLEIQRTEQGDSAMYLCASSLVGSNQPQHFGDGTRLSIL.

The chain uses TRBV9 and TRBJ2-1, with 10 bases aligning to TRBD2. Unmatched junction bases numbered 6, after V lost 0 bases and J lost 9 bases. The CDR3 has 15 residues. Germline V lookup: CDR1 SGDLS, CDR2 YYNGEE. The CDR3 loop is CASSVGAGGPGEQFF. The CDR3 DNA reads TGTGCCAGCAGCGTAGGAGCGGGAGGGCCCGGTGAGCAGTTCTTC.